The present entry profiles one TCR beta chain with its context. Its antigen is unknown. The data derive from a study of CD8+ T cells in alopecia areata. Sorting separated CD4+ and CD8+ T cells out of PBMCs. RNA was extracted and reverse transcribed into cDNA as the sequencing template. Method: immunoSEQ multiplex PCR; TCRdb's copy keeps in-frame clones and lacks some. The sample contains roughly 200,000 clones, more than 50% of which appear only once. Study conclusions and caveats: Scalp samples also yield sequences from resident alphabeta T cells of normal skin. Normal scalp showed lower clonality than lesional scalp, especially alopecia totalis/universalis.

The junction had 9 bases not matched to a gene; V was cut back by 8 bases and J by 6 bases. The germline CDR1 and CDR2 sequences are SQVTM and ANQGSEA. The CDR3 runs 12 residues. The material sequenced was CD8+ T cells sorted from blood. This receptor was obtained from a human donor in good health. The V gene is TRBV29-1, the J gene TRBJ2-7; 8 nucleotides line up with TRBD1. The CDR3 protein is CSFRTGPSEQYF. The CDR3 DNA follows: TGCAGCTTCCGGACAGGGCCCTCCGAGCAGTACTTC.